Listed below are T cell receptor beta chains from one sample, sequenced in a study of shared clonotypes between healthy human individuals. Profiling relied on immunoSEQ multiplex PCR, and the TCRdb table lists in-frame clones only, not all of them. This sample has under 2,500,000 clones, with approximately 94% found just once. Sequencing input: naive CD4+ T cells sorted from blood. The receptors come from a man aged 18 to 29 in good health. Both conserved end residues are part of each CDR3. A D gene is named only where the DNA matches it firmly. Some rows mark clone size as missing; the rest say once, few, many or name a class of expanded clone.

d_call: .; j_call: TRBJ2-7; v_call: TRBV7-3; clone_size: .; cdr3_aa: CASSPEGLSYEQYF; cdr3_nt: TGTGCCAGCAGCCCGGAAGGGCTTTCCTACGAGCAGTACTTC
d_call: .; j_call: TRBJ2-5; v_call: TRBV1; clone_size: .; cdr3_aa: CTSSQDFSGTETQYF; cdr3_nt: TGCACCAGCAGCCAAGATTTTTCGGGGACGGAGACCCAGTACTTC
d_call: .; j_call: TRBJ2-7; v_call: TRBV28; clone_size: .; cdr3_aa: CASRSQQGPYEQYF; cdr3_nt: TGTGCCAGCAGAAGTCAACAGGGCCCCTACGAGCAGTACTTC
d_call: .; j_call: TRBJ2-7; v_call: TRBV6-5; clone_size: .; cdr3_aa: CASSPRTYGYEQYF; cdr3_nt: TGTGCCAGCAGTCCCCGGACATATGGCTACGAGCAGTACTTC
d_call: .; j_call: TRBJ1-2; v_call: TRBV28; clone_size: once; cdr3_aa: CASGGPNGYTF; cdr3_nt: TGTGCCAGCGGTGGGCCGAATGGCTACACCTTC
d_call: .; j_call: TRBJ2-6; v_call: TRBV18; clone_size: few; cdr3_aa: CASSPSGANVLTF; cdr3_nt: TGTGCCAGCTCACCCTCTGGGGCCAACGTCCTGACTTTC
d_call: .; j_call: TRBJ1-5; v_call: TRBV29-1; clone_size: .; cdr3_aa: CSVAEDSNQPQHF; cdr3_nt: TGCAGCGTTGCAGAGGATAGCAATCAGCCCCAGCATTTT
d_call: .; j_call: TRBJ2-7; v_call: TRBV7-2; clone_size: once; cdr3_aa: CASSFYQGSEQYF; cdr3_nt: TGTGCCAGCAGCTTTTACCAGGGCAGCGAGCAGTACTTC
d_call: TRBD2; j_call: TRBJ2-1; v_call: TRBV9; clone_size: .; cdr3_aa: CASSVGASRLAGTSSYNEQFF; cdr3_nt: TGTGCCAGCAGCGTAGGGGCGAGTCGGCTAGCGGGGACCTCCTCCTACAATGAGCAGTTCTTC
d_call: .; j_call: TRBJ2-7; v_call: TRBV6-6; clone_size: .; cdr3_aa: CASSYSGVYEQYF; cdr3_nt: TGTGCCAGCAGTTACTCGGGGGTGTACGAGCAGTACTTC
d_call: TRBD1; j_call: TRBJ1-4; v_call: TRBV18; clone_size: .; cdr3_aa: CASSPRGQEGEKLFF; cdr3_nt: TGTGCCAGCTCACCGCGGGGACAGGAAGGAGAAAAACTGTTTTTT
d_call: .; j_call: TRBJ2-3; v_call: TRBV5-4; clone_size: .; cdr3_aa: CASSLDAGAHTQYF; cdr3_nt: TGTGCCAGCAGCTTGGATGCTGGGGCCCATACGCAGTATTTT
d_call: .; j_call: TRBJ2-7; v_call: TRBV7-2; clone_size: .; cdr3_aa: CASSTLQTYEQYF; cdr3_nt: TGTGCCAGCAGCACACTTCAGACCTACGAGCAGTACTTC
d_call: TRBD1; j_call: TRBJ2-7; v_call: TRBV30; clone_size: .; cdr3_aa: CAWSSGQVNAEQYF; cdr3_nt: TGTGCCTGGAGCTCGGGACAGGTTAACGCAGAGCAGTACTTC
d_call: .; j_call: TRBJ2-2; v_call: TRBV10-3; clone_size: few; cdr3_aa: CAISKNTGELFF; cdr3_nt: TGTGCCATCAGTAAGAACACCGGGGAGCTGTTTTTT
d_call: .; j_call: TRBJ2-2; v_call: TRBV7-9; clone_size: .; cdr3_aa: CASRRDWNTGELFF; cdr3_nt: TGTGCCAGCAGGAGGGACTGGAACACCGGGGAGCTGTTTTTT
d_call: .; j_call: TRBJ1-2; v_call: TRBV30; clone_size: .; cdr3_aa: CAWRAKQRGSYGYTF; cdr3_nt: TGTGCCTGGAGGGCTAAGCAAAGGGGCAGCTATGGCTACACCTTC
d_call: TRBD1; j_call: TRBJ2-7; v_call: TRBV7-4; clone_size: .; cdr3_aa: CASSLGPGQLHYEQYF; cdr3_nt: TGTGCCAGCAGCTTAGGGCCGGGACAGTTACACTACGAGCAGTACTTC
d_call: TRBD1; j_call: TRBJ2-1; v_call: TRBV6-1; clone_size: .; cdr3_aa: CASSEAPGQGVTSRPHNEQFF; cdr3_nt: TGTGCCAGCAGTGAAGCACCGGGACAGGGAGTAACTTCAAGGCCCCACAATGAGCAGTTCTTC
d_call: .; j_call: TRBJ1-6; v_call: TRBV5-4; clone_size: .; cdr3_aa: CASSLRGIYYNSPLHF; cdr3_nt: TGTGCCAGCAGCTTGAGGGGGATATACTATAATTCACCCCTCCACTTT
d_call: .; j_call: TRBJ2-3; v_call: TRBV7-2; clone_size: .; cdr3_aa: CASRPASTDTQYF; cdr3_nt: TGTGCCAGCAGGCCGGCCAGCACAGATACGCAGTATTTT
d_call: .; j_call: TRBJ1-1; v_call: TRBV6-1; clone_size: .; cdr3_aa: CASSRGDYAFF; cdr3_nt: TGTGCCAGCAGCCGGGGGGATTACGCTTTCTTT
d_call: TRBD1; j_call: TRBJ1-2; v_call: TRBV5-4; clone_size: .; cdr3_aa: CASSSGQGDGYTF; cdr3_nt: TGTGCCAGCAGCTCGGGACAGGGAGATGGCTACACCTTC
d_call: .; j_call: TRBJ2-3; v_call: TRBV5-1; clone_size: .; cdr3_aa: CASSKRMSTDTQYF; cdr3_nt: TGCGCCAGTAGCAAGCGGATGAGCACAGATACGCAGTATTTT
d_call: TRBD2; j_call: TRBJ2-3; v_call: TRBV7-2; clone_size: .; cdr3_aa: CASSLAQLAGGDTQYF; cdr3_nt: TGTGCCAGCAGCTTAGCTCAACTAGCGGGAGGGGATACGCAGTATTTT
d_call: .; j_call: TRBJ1-5; v_call: TRBV6-5; clone_size: few; cdr3_aa: CASRRTGNQPQHF; cdr3_nt: TGTGCCAGCAGAAGGACGGGGAATCAGCCCCAGCATTTT
d_call: .; j_call: TRBJ2-6; v_call: TRBV5-1; clone_size: .; cdr3_aa: CASSSTSSGANVLTF; cdr3_nt: TGCGCCAGCAGCTCCACTAGCTCTGGGGCCAACGTCCTGACTTTC
d_call: .; j_call: TRBJ1-5; v_call: TRBV21-1; clone_size: .; cdr3_aa: CASSKRPGQVGRSSNQPQHF; cdr3_nt: TGTGCCAGCAGCAAACGACCAGGACAGGTGGGACGTTCTAGCAATCAGCCCCAGCATTTT
d_call: TRBD1; j_call: TRBJ1-4; v_call: TRBV9; clone_size: .; cdr3_aa: CASSPGTGANEKLFF; cdr3_nt: TGTGCCAGCAGCCCCGGGACAGGGGCTAATGAAAAACTGTTTTTT
d_call: .; j_call: TRBJ2-7; v_call: TRBV13; clone_size: .; cdr3_aa: CASSFPGQIYEQYF; cdr3_nt: TGTGCCAGCAGCTTCCCCGGACAGATCTACGAGCAGTACTTC
d_call: TRBD2; j_call: TRBJ2-6; v_call: TRBV2; clone_size: .; cdr3_aa: CASTKRVAGISGANVLTF; cdr3_nt: TGTGCCAGCACTAAAAGGGTAGCGGGAATCTCTGGGGCCAACGTCCTGACTTTC
d_call: .; j_call: TRBJ2-7; v_call: TRBV6-1; clone_size: .; cdr3_aa: CASSLRVSYEQYF; cdr3_nt: TGTGCCAGCAGTCTGAGGGTGTCCTACGAGCAGTACTTC
d_call: .; j_call: TRBJ1-5; v_call: TRBV5-1; clone_size: .; cdr3_aa: CASSLREGQPQHF; cdr3_nt: TGCGCCAGCAGCTTACGCGAGGGTCAGCCCCAGCATTTT
d_call: .; j_call: TRBJ1-2; v_call: TRBV6-1; clone_size: .; cdr3_aa: CASRKQGTFYGYTF; cdr3_nt: TGTGCCAGCAGAAAACAGGGAACCTTTTATGGCTACACCTTC
d_call: .; j_call: TRBJ2-1; v_call: TRBV11-2; clone_size: .; cdr3_aa: CASSYQVGPKEQFF; cdr3_nt: TGTGCCAGCAGCTATCAGGTTGGGCCCAAGGAGCAGTTCTTC
d_call: TRBD1; j_call: TRBJ2-1; v_call: TRBV27; clone_size: .; cdr3_aa: CASSSLQQGAKNEQFF; cdr3_nt: TGTGCCAGCAGTTCCCTCCAACAGGGGGCTAAGAATGAGCAGTTCTTC
d_call: .; j_call: TRBJ1-2; v_call: TRBV27; clone_size: .; cdr3_aa: CASSLRDGYGYTF; cdr3_nt: TGTGCCAGCAGTTTACGGGACGGCTATGGCTACACCTTC
d_call: TRBD2; j_call: TRBJ2-3; v_call: TRBV6-6; clone_size: .; cdr3_aa: CASNPSGSSDTQYF; cdr3_nt: TGTGCCAGCAACCCTAGCGGGAGTTCAGATACGCAGTATTTT
d_call: .; j_call: TRBJ2-4; v_call: TRBV21-1; clone_size: .; cdr3_aa: CASSKDGRAKNIQYF; cdr3_nt: TGTGCCAGCAGCAAAGACGGCAGAGCCAAAAACATTCAGTACTTC
d_call: TRBD2; j_call: TRBJ2-1; v_call: TRBV30; clone_size: .; cdr3_aa: CACGALLAGGTNEQFF; cdr3_nt: TGTGCCTGCGGGGCCTTACTAGCGGGAGGAACCAATGAGCAGTTCTTC
d_call: TRBD2; j_call: TRBJ2-1; v_call: TRBV5-6; clone_size: .; cdr3_aa: CASSLTSGNEQFF; cdr3_nt: TGTGCCAGCAGCCTGACTAGCGGAAATGAGCAGTTCTTC
d_call: .; j_call: TRBJ1-6; v_call: TRBV2; clone_size: .; cdr3_aa: CASRGQWNSPLHF; cdr3_nt: TGTGCCAGCAGAGGGCAGTGGAATTCACCCCTCCACTTT
d_call: TRBD1; j_call: TRBJ1-2; v_call: TRBV2; clone_size: .; cdr3_aa: CASSGQGGVGGYGYTF; cdr3_nt: TGTGCCAGCAGCGGACAGGGAGGTGTGGGAGGCTATGGCTACACCTTC
d_call: TRBD1; j_call: TRBJ1-5; v_call: TRBV6-8; clone_size: .; cdr3_aa: CASSHGAGGRYQPQHF; cdr3_nt: TGTGCCAGCAGCCACGGTGCAGGGGGGAGATATCAGCCCCAGCATTTT
d_call: .; j_call: TRBJ1-4; v_call: TRBV2; clone_size: .; cdr3_aa: CASRAQANNEKLFF; cdr3_nt: TGTGCCAGCAGGGCACAGGCAAATAATGAAAAACTGTTTTTT
d_call: .; j_call: TRBJ2-3; v_call: TRBV19; clone_size: .; cdr3_aa: CATGRQGGTDTQYF; cdr3_nt: TGTGCCACCGGTAGGCAGGGAGGCACAGATACGCAGTATTTT
d_call: TRBD1; j_call: TRBJ2-1; v_call: TRBV6-1; clone_size: .; cdr3_aa: CASSLGRGRINEQFF; cdr3_nt: TGTGCCAGCAGTCTGGGCAGGGGGCGCATTAATGAGCAGTTCTTC
d_call: TRBD1; j_call: TRBJ2-7; v_call: TRBV5-6; clone_size: .; cdr3_aa: CASSRGQISYEQYF; cdr3_nt: TGTGCCAGCAGCAGGGGACAGATCTCCTACGAGCAGTACTTC
d_call: .; j_call: TRBJ2-7; v_call: TRBV6-6; clone_size: once; cdr3_aa: CASSLTGFEQYF; cdr3_nt: TGTGCCAGCAGTTTAACAGGGTTTGAGCAGTACTTC
d_call: .; j_call: TRBJ1-3; v_call: TRBV7-6; clone_size: .; cdr3_aa: CASSLASDGSGNTIYF; cdr3_nt: TGTGCCAGCAGCTTAGCTTCGGACGGCTCTGGAAACACCATATATTTT
d_call: .; j_call: TRBJ2-7; v_call: TRBV28; clone_size: .; cdr3_aa: CASSLVRPEQYF; cdr3_nt: TGTGCCAGCAGTTTAGTGCGGCCCGAGCAGTACTTC
d_call: .; j_call: TRBJ1-2; v_call: TRBV2; clone_size: once; cdr3_aa: CASSEARIGYTF; cdr3_nt: TGTGCCAGCAGTGAAGCCAGGATCGGCTACACCTTC
d_call: .; j_call: TRBJ2-7; v_call: TRBV4-1; clone_size: .; cdr3_aa: CASSHPSIGYEQYF; cdr3_nt: TGCGCCAGCAGCCACCCTTCGATTGGGTACGAGCAGTACTTC